The 16 T cell receptor beta chains in this list originate from one sample, sequenced in a study of T cells in Graves' hyperthyroidism and ophthalmopathy. Amplification targeted TCR beta CDR3 regions from RNA transcripts. HTBI primers drove first-round RT-PCR of the TCR CDR3. TCRdb re-analysed the multiplex PCR reads in MiXCR, keeping a single row per CDR3 protein. This sample has under 450,000 distinct CDR3 sequences; 15% to 18% occur once, and the top ten carry 13% to 15%. The sequencing input was blood. These receptor sequences come from a woman aged 18 to 35 with Graves' hyperthyroidism.

This clonotype occurred many times. One end of the junction does not line up with germline, which may come from a read error. The chain couples TRBV7-2 to TRBJ2-1; possibly TRBD1 or TRBD2 for D (6 bases each). The length of the CDR3 is 15 residues. The germline gives CDR1 SGHTA, CDR2 FQGNSA. CDR3 sequence reads: CASRLGGFSYNEQFF. Written as DNA, the CDR3 is TGTGCCAGCAGATTAGGGGGGTTCTCCTACAATGAGCAGTTCTTC. The variable domain in full, completed from reference TRBV7-2 and TRBJ2-1, reads GAGVSQSPSNKVTEKGKDVELRCDPISGHTALYWYRQSLGQGLEFLIYFQGNSAPDKSGLPSDRFSAERTGGSVSTLTIQRTQQEDSAVYLCASRLGGFSYNEQFFGPGTRLTVL.

Note on this clonotype: A single base separates this from a much larger clone, so it may be a read error. V and J are TRBV19 and TRBJ1-1, with 8 positions matching TRBD1. Germline loops: CDR1 LNHDA, CDR2 SQIVND (reference sequence). The CDR3 covers 13 residues. J was trimmed by 3 bases and V by 8 bases; bases with no gene match: 5. DNA for the CDR3: TGTGCCAGTGGTACGGACAGGGACACTGAAGCTTTCTTT. Translation gives CASGTDRDTEAFF.

In this sample, this clonotype turned up many times. The chain links TRBV10-2 to TRBJ1-1, with D possibly TRBD1 on 5 matching bases. The ends were cut back, 2 bases at V and 6 bases at J, with 19 bases in the middle. The germline V gene encodes CDR1 WSHSY and CDR2 SAAADI. The CDR3 is made up of 16 amino acids. CDR3 nucleotide sequence: TGCGCCAGCAGTGAGACATTAGCGGGGGGTTCCTCTGAAGCTTTCTTT. It yields the protein CASSETLAGGSSEAFF.

In this sample, this clonotype turned up many times. The chain combines TRBV7-9 with TRBJ2-7; D gene unclear. The CDR3 runs 14 residues. V lost 7 bases, J lost 3 bases, and 16 bases lay in between. Per germline, CDR1 SEHNR and CDR2 FQNEAQ (reference sequence). Here the CDR3 reads CASTILTGNYEQYF. The CDR3 DNA sequence: TGTGCCAGCACCATTCTCACGGGTAACTACGAGCAGTACTTC.

This clonotype was found many times. J is TRBJ2-5 and V is TRBV29-1; 13 bases line up with TRBD2. The ends lost 5 bases at V and 4 bases at J; junction bases unmatched: 13. This CDR3 contains 17 residues. Germline V lookup: CDR1 SQVTM, CDR2 ANQGSEA. The CDR3 nucleotides are TGCAGCGTTAATACCGGGACTAGCGGGATGGGTGGAGAGACCCAGTACTTC. As protein: CSVNTGTSGMGGETQYF. Variable domain in full (rest from reference TRBV29-1 and TRBJ2-5): SAVISQKPSRDICQRGTSLTIQCQVDSQVTMMFWYRQQPGQSLTLIATANQGSEATYESGFVIDKFPISRPNLTFSTLTVSNMSPEDSSIYLCSVNTGTSGMGGETQYFGPGTRLLVL.

The table lists this clonotype with many counts. The V call is TRBV28, the J call TRBJ2-3; TRBD1 is a possible D gene (6 bases). Germline V gives CDR1 MDHEN, CDR2 SYDVKM. The CDR3 has 14 residues. Trimming removed 2 bases from V and 4 bases from J, with 10 bases in between. CDR3 loop: CASSLQTGPDTQYF. In DNA form, the CDR3 reads TGTGCCAGCAGTTTACAGACAGGTCCAGATACGCAGTATTTT.

Worth noting for this clonotype: Germline is not matched at one junction end, which may reflect a read error. The J gene is TRBJ2-1, the V gene TRBV14; D is uncertain. This CDR3 has 19 residues. Germline lookup yields CDR1 SGHDN and CDR2 FVKESK. CDR3 coding DNA: TGTGCCAGCAGCGGCGAGAGAACGCGGAGAAACAAGGTATACAATGAGCAGCTCTTC. Protein sequence: CASSGERTRRNKVYNEQLF.

This sequence joins TRBV19 and TRBJ1-1, with TRBD1 matching over 9 bases. The CDR3 loop spans 15 amino acids. Germline values: CDR1 LNHDA, CDR2 SQIVND (reference sequence). Trimming at V came to 1 base and at J to 6 bases, leaving 6 bases not matched to a gene. Here the CDR3 reads CASSIAIQGAAEAFF. For the CDR3, the DNA is TGTGCCAGTAGTATAGCCATACAGGGGGCGGCTGAAGCTTTCTTT.

This clonotype was found many times. The V and J genes are TRBV20-1 and TRBJ2-1; 8 bases align to TRBD2. J lost 6 bases, V lost 1 base, and 8 bases had no gene match. This CDR3 is built from 15 residues. Germline V gene sequence: CDR1 DFQATT, CDR2 SNEGSKA (reference sequence). CDR3 amino acids: CSARGTSGVANEQFF. DNA for the CDR3: TGCAGTGCTAGAGGAACTAGCGGAGTGGCCAATGAGCAGTTCTTC.

The J gene is TRBJ1-2, the V gene TRBV13; 8 bases are shared with TRBD1. Germline V lookup: CDR1 PRHDT, CDR2 FYEKMQ (reference sequence). The CDR3 has 15 amino acids. J gave up 4 bases and V 0 bases, and 4 bases lay outside the gene matches. The chain's CDR3 is CASSLGQGGVYGYTF. CDR3 in DNA: TGTGCCAGCAGCTTAGGACAGGGGGGTGTCTATGGCTACACCTTC.

This clonotype was detected ten times or more. V and J are TRBV28 and TRBJ2-7; 7 nucleotides agree with TRBD1. The CDR3 runs to 14 residues. The germline gives CDR1 MDHEN, CDR2 SYDVKM. Trimming at V came to 1 base and at J to 3 bases, leaving 3 bases not matched to a gene. CDR3 bases: TGTGCCAGCAGTTTATTCGGGACAGACTACGAGCAGTACTTC. It is translated as CASSLFGTDYEQYF.

This clonotype has at least ten counts. This chain uses TRBV5-1 with TRBJ2-7; 9 nucleotides match TRBD1. Germline CDR1 SGHRS, CDR2 YFSETQ. This CDR3 comprises 15 residues. After removal of 0 bases from V and 5 bases from J, the junction contained 6 bases not matched to a gene. CDR3 residues: CASSLEGQGFHEQYF. The CDR3 DNA follows: TGCGCCAGCAGCTTGGAAGGACAGGGGTTCCACGAGCAGTACTTC.

The CDR3 loop is CASSFRASLRNEQYF. CDR3 coding DNA: TGCGCCAGCAGCTTCAGGGCCAGTTTGAGGAACGAGCAGTACTTC. This sequence joins TRBV5-1 and TRBJ2-7; D is perhaps TRBD1 (5 bases). Germline CDR1 reads SGHRS; CDR2 reads YFSETQ. The CDR3 covers 15 residues. V was cut by 2 bases and J by 5 bases, with 17 bases left in between.

The sample holds a few counts of this clonotype. The chain is built from TRBV18 and TRBJ2-1, with D perhaps TRBD1 or TRBD2 (6 bases each). Germline V gene sequence: CDR1 KGHSH, CDR2 LQKENI. V shed 6 bases and J shed 0 bases, with 18 bases lying between them. The CDR3 has 17 residues. DNA for the CDR3: TGTGCCAGCTCTCCCCTGGCGGGACACCCCTCCTACAATGAGCAGTTCTTC. As protein: CASSPLAGHPSYNEQFF.

The chain has TRBV10-2 and TRBJ2-7, with 10 positions matching TRBD1. The CDR3 is 15 residues long. Trimming at V came to 6 bases and at J to 3 bases, leaving 8 bases not matched to a gene. CDR1 WSHSY and CDR2 SAAADI come from the germline V gene. The CDR3 DNA sequence: TGCGCCAGCAGCGGCCGGGACAGGGGTTTCTACGAGCAGTACTTC. This encodes CASSGRDRGFYEQYF.

The table lists this clonotype with a few counts. The V and J genes are TRBV7-6 and TRBJ2-3; 10 bases fit TRBD2. The length of the CDR3 is 16 residues. Trimming cost V 3 bases and J 7 bases; bases outside gene matches: 10. The V gene's germline CDR1 is SGHVS and CDR2 FNYEAQ. CDR3 sequence reads: CASSFERGGLANTQYF. CDR3 DNA sequence: TGTGCCAGCAGCTTCGAGCGGGGGGGCCTGGCAAATACGCAGTATTTT. Complete variable domain (other parts from reference TRBV7-6 and TRBJ2-3): GAGVSQSPRYKVTKRGQDVALRCDPISGHVSLYWYRQALGQGPEFLTYFNYEAQQDKSGLPNDRFSAERPEGSISTLTIQRTEQRDSAMYRCASSFERGGLANTQYFGPGTRLTVL.